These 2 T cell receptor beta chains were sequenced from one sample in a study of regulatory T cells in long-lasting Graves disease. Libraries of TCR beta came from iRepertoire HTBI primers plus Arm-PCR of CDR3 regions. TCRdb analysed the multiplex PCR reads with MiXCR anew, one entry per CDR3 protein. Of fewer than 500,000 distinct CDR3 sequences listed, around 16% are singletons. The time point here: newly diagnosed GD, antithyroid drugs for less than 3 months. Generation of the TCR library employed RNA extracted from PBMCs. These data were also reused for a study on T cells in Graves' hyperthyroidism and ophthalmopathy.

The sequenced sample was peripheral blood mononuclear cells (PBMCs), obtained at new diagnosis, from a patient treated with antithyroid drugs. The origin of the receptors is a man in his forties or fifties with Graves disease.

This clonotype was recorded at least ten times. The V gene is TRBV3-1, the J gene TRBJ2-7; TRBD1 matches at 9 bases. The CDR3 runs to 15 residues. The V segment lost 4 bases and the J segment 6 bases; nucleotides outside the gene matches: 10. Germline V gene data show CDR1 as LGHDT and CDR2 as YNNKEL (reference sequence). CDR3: CASSPWGTGRVEQYF. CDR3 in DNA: TGTGCCAGCAGCCCCTGGGGGACAGGGCGCGTCGAGCAGTACTTC.

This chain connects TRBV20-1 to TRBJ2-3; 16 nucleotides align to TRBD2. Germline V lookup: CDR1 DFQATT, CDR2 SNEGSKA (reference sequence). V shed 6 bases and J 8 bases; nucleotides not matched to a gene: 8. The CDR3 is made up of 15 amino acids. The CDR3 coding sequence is TGCAGTGCCTCCGGGACTAGCGGGAGGGCCCGTACGCAGTATTTT. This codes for CSASGTSGRARTQYF.